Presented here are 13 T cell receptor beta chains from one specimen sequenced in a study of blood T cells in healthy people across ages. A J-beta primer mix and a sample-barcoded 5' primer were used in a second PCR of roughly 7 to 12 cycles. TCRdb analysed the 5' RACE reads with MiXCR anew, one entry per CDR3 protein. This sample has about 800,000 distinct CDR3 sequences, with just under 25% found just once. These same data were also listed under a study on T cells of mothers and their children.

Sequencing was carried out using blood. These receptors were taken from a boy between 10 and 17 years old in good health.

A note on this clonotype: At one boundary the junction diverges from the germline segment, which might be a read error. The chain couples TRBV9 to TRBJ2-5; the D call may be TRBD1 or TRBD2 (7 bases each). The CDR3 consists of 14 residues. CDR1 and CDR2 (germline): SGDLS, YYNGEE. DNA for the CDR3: TGTGCCAGCAGCGCAGGGGGGGTAAGGGAGACCCGGTACTTC. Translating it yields CASSAGGVRETRYF.

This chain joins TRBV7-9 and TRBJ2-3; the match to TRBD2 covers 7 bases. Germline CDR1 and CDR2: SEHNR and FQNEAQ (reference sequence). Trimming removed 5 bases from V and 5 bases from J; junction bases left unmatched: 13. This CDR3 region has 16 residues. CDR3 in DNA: TGTGCCAGCAGCCTAGGACTAGTCAACCTTGAAGATACGCAGTATTTT. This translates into CASSLGLVNLEDTQYF.

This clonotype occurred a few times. The CDR3 spells CASSLYRTGSTDTQYF. Written as DNA, the CDR3 is TGTGCCAGCAGCTTATATCGGACAGGAAGCACAGATACGCAGTATTTT. This sequence joins TRBV7-2 and TRBJ2-3; 7 bases line up with TRBD1. This CDR3 has 16 residues. V shed 2 bases, J shed 0 bases, and the junction held 5 bases outside the gene matches. Looked up from germline, CDR1 is SGHTA and CDR2 is FQGNSA.

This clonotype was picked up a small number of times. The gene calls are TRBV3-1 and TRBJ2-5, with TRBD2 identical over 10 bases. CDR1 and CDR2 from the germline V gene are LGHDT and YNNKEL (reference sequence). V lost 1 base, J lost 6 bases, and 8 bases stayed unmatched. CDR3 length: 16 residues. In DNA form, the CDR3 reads TGTGCCAGCAGCCAAGGTCCTGCTAGCGGGAGACAGACCCAGTACTTC. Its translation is CASSQGPASGRQTQYF.

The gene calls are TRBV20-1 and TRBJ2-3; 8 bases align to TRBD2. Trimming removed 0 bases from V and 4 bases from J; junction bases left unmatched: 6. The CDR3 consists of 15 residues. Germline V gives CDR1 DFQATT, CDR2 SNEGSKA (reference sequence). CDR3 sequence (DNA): TGCAGTGCTAGAGATAACCGGGGGGGACCAGATACGCAGTATTTT. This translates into CSARDNRGGPDTQYF.

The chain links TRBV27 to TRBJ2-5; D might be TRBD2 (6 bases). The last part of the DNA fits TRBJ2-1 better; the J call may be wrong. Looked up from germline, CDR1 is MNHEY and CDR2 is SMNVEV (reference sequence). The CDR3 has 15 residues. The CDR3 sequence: CASSFSGLRIRRQFF. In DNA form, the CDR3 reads TGTGCCAGCAGTTTTTCCGGACTACGAATTCGCCGGCAGTTCTTC.

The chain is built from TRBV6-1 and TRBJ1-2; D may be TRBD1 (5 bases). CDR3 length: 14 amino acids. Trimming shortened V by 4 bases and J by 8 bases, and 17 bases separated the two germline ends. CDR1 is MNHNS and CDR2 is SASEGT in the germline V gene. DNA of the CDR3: TGTGCCAGCAGTGGGCCGGTGGATTGGGGCGGCTACACCTTC. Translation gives CASSGPVDWGGYTF.

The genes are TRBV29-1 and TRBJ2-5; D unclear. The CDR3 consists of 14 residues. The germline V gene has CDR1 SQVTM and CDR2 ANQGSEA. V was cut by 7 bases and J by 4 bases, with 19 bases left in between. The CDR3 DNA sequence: TGCAGCGCGACCCTCCGTTTGGTCCGAGAGACCCAGTACTTC. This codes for CSATLRLVRETQYF.

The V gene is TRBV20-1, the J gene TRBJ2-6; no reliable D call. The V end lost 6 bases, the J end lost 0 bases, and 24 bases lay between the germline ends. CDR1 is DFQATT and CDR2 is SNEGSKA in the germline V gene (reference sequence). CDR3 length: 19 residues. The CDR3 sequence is CSATLGSWNHLSGANVLTF. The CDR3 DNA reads TGCAGTGCCACGCTGGGGTCATGGAACCACCTCTCTGGGGCCAACGTCCTGACTTTC.

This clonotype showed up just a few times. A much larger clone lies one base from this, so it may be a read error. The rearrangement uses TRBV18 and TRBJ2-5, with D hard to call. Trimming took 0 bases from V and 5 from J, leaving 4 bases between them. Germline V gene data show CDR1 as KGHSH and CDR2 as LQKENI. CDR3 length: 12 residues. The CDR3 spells CASSPPDETQYF. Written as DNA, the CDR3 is TGTGCCAGCTCACCACCGGATGAGACCCAGTACTTC.

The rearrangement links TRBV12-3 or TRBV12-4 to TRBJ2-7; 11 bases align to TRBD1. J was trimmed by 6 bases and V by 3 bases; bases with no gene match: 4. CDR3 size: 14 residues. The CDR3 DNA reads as TGTGCCAGCAGTTTCGGACAGGGGGCTTCCGAGCAGTACTTC. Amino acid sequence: CASSFGQGASEQYF.

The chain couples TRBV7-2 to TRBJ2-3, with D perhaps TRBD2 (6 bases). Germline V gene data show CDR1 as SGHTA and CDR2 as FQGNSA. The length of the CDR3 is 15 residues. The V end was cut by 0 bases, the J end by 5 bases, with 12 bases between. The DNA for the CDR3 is TGTGCCAGCAGCTTAGCCATGGTGGAGGGAGATACGCAGTATTTT. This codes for CASSLAMVEGDTQYF.

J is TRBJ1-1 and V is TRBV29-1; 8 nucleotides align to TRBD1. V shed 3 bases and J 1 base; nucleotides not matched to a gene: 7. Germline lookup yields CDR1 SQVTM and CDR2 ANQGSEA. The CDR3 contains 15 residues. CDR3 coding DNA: TGCAGCGTTGAGGGCAGGGGGCGAACGAACACTGAAGCTTTCTTT. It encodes CSVEGRGRTNTEAFF.